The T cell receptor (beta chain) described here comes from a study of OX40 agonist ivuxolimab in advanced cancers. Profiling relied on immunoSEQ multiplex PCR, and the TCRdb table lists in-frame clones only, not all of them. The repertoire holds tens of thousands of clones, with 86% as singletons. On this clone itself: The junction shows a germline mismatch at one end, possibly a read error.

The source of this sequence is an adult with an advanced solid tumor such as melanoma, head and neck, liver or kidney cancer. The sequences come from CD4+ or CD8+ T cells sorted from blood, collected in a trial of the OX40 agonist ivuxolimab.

CDR3 coding DNA: TGTGCTAGCAGCTTAGCGGGAGGGCTTGGAGAGACCCAGTACTTC. Its translation is CASSLAGGLGETQYF. The chain carries TRBV7-7 and TRBJ2-5; 11 nucleotides align to TRBD2. CDR1 is SSHAT and CDR2 is FNYEAQ in the germline V gene (reference sequence). This CDR3 has 15 residues. Full variable domain (missing parts from reference TRBV7-7 and TRBJ2-5): GAGVSQSPRYKVTKRGQDVTLRCDPISSHATLYWYQQALGQGPEFLTYFNYEAQPDKSGLPSDRFSAERPEGSISTLTIQRTEQRDSAMYRCASSLAGGLGETQYFGPGTRLLVL.